This TCR beta chain derives from a study of vaccination effects on CD4 cells after COVID-19. With 1 base removed from V and 0 bases from J, the gap between germline ends came to 7 bases. The CDR3 has 15 amino acids. CDR1 is SGHRS, CDR2 YFSETQ, per germline. Sequencing in the ViraFEST assay came after antigen-specific CD4+ T cells had been expanded with viral peptide pools, which were used to stimulate PBMC. It was after approximately 10 days of culture that CD4+ T cells were isolated. Every participant took two doses of the BNT162b2 or mRNA-1273 vaccine. Researchers swapped half the medium for IL-2 medium on both days 3 and 7. Turning to this clone: Its antigen is not identified.

Sequencing was performed with immunoSEQ multiplex PCR; in TCRdb, only in-frame clones are kept and a portion is missing. Here the sample spans more than 35,000 clones, 70% to 85% being singletons. The TCR comes from a human donor who received a COVID-19 vaccine. Some clones in this sample may be carry-over from other donors' samples. The chain combines TRBV5-1 with TRBJ2-2; D gene ambiguous. Sequenced here: CD4+ T cells from PBMCs cultured with HCoV-NL63 spike peptides, sampled after COVID-19 vaccination. CDR3: CASSLPRSNTGELFF. CDR3 DNA: TGCGCCAGCAGCTTGCCCAGATCGAACACCGGGGAGCTGTTTTTT.